This T cell receptor (beta chain) was recorded in a study of cytomegalovirus exposure and HLA in healthy donors. Study summary: When over 300 donors were genotyped, 81% of them were found to fall in the Caucasian-associated ancestry cluster.

Notes on this clone: The antigen is undetermined.

PCR amplification relied on 60 Vbeta primers (plus 13 Jbeta primers). The repertoire was sequenced with immunoSEQ multiplex PCR; TCRdb's copy has only in-frame clones and lacks some. The sample has approximately 150,000 clones; roughly three quarters are singletons. General study findings and limits: Looking again later, the authors saw that most CMV-associated TCR beta chains seemed HLA-restricted. TCR beta sequences reportedly predicted most subjects' HLA-A and HLA-B alleles accurately. Many donors shared some public TCRs, even though most TCR sequences were rare.

V gave up 2 bases and J gave up 3 bases, with 18 bases separating them. Germline values: CDR1 WSHSY, CDR2 SAAADI. The CDR3 runs 17 residues. This receptor was taken from a woman in her sixties or seventies in good health and CMV-seronegative. Sample: PBMCs. This sequence joins TRBV10-2 and TRBJ2-3, with TRBD2 as a possible D gene (7 bases). The CDR3 sequence is CASSEGGGRRSTDTQYF. DNA for the CDR3: TGCGCCAGCAGTGAGGGGGGCGGGAGACGTTCAACAGATACGCAGTATTTT.